The source of this T cell receptor beta chain is a study of blood T cell repertoires in COVID-19 (dated by TCRdb to 2018 to 2021). About the investigation overall: The collaborator samples originated in the United States, Italy and Spain and spanned the acute and convalescent phases of COVID-19. A de-identified subject ID, COVID-19 status, age in years and sex were almost always included in the sample metadata. Where available, HLA class I and class II types were obtained from metadata supplied by the sample provider rather than from assay-based typing. The repertoires were made available in a free public database intended to serve as a resource for research on the immune response to SARS-CoV-2. The material from the prospective study consisted of cDNA or gDNA derived from T cells, B-cell-depleted T cells, or PBMCs. Samples were obtained from the ongoing ImmuneRACE study (first 160 participants) and from 1,200 or so subjects provided by 6 global collaborators. Subjects who had been exposed to COVID-19, were actively infected with it, or had recovered from it provided the deeply sampled blood TCRbeta repertoires that made up the dataset. General study outcomes and caveats: The amount of clinical and demographic metadata varied by source and participant and was provided uncurated.

TCRbeta CDR3 regions were amplified from genomic DNA by means of the immunoSEQ Assay, a bias-controlled multiplex PCR. The original pipeline was this. The number of nucleated cells in each sample was estimated from the amplification of reference gene primers within the assay. To quantify the absolute abundance of each unique TCRbeta CDR3 rearrangement, sequence reads were collapsed and filtered. For each sample, productive Simpson clonality was calculated as the square root of Simpson's diversity index over productive rearrangements. TCRdb provides this immuneACCESS table in a form limited to in-frame rearrangements. Some clones are lacking; in checked studies, under half of them reflect an unresolved V gene, and why the rest are absent is not known. The V and J calls and clone size come from that table; D and trimming were worked out from the DNA. In all, the sample holds some 210,000 clones, and 75% to 90% of those were seen once. The top ten constitute about 5% of the sample.

Each collaborating institution followed its own protocols to collect whole blood in K2EDTA tubes. For TCRbeta analysis, collaborator samples were shipped as frozen whole blood, as isolated PBMCs, or as DNA extracted from either sample type. The CDR3 goes from the cysteine to the phenylalanine over 17 residues. Here the CDR3 DNA is all that survives: 51 bases in frame from base 1. Trimming removed 4 bases from V and 1 base from J, leaving 20 bases between the germline ends. CDR1 and CDR2 were assigned from the germline V gene as SGDLS and YYNGEE. A word on this clone: Its cognate antigen has yet to be identified. Per-base qualities were not stored, and no clone one base away is much larger.

Specimen: peripheral blood. The sequence links TRBV9 to TRBJ1-1; TRBD1 is perhaps the D gene, given 5 matching bases. The sequence derives from a woman in her forties with acute or convalescent COVID-19. The nucleotide sequence reads TGTGCCAGCAGCCCGGGGGGGGGTCTAAGTCGGAACACTGAAGCTTTCTTT. This is translated as CASSPGGGLSRNTEAFF. Full variable domain (CDR3 extended with the reference TRBV9 and TRBJ1-1 proteins): DSGVTQTPKHLITATGQRVTLRCSPRSGDLSVYWYQQSLDQGLQFLIQYYNGEERAKGNILERFSAQQFPDLHSELNLSSLELGDSALYFCASSPGGGLSRNTEAFFGQGTRLTVV.